A selection of T cell receptor beta chains follows, all from one sample in a study of PD-1 blockade in mismatch repair-deficient tumors. TCRdb's table, derived via immunoSEQ multiplex PCR, lists solely in-frame clones and lacks some. The sample carries about 130,000 clones, about nine tenths recorded once. The starting material was peripheral blood, obtained 72 weeks after starting pembrolizumab. Receptors originate from an adult with mismatch repair-deficient cancer. The CDR3 runs from the conserved cysteine through the conserved F or W. Fields, in order: V gene, CDR3 length, clone size, J gene, D gene, CDR3 DNA, CDR3 protein. A D gene is named only where the DNA matches it firmly. Only some rows state a clone size, as once, few, many or a class for expanded clones.

V gene: TRBV9; CDR3 length: 16; clone size: -; J gene: TRBJ2-7; D gene: -; CDR3 DNA: TGTGCCAGCAGCGTACGTGGTGGGAGACCGTCCTACGAGCAGTACTTC; CDR3 protein: CASSVRGGRPSYEQYF
V gene: TRBV5-1; CDR3 length: 16; clone size: -; J gene: TRBJ2-3; D gene: TRBD2; CDR3 DNA: TGCGCCAGCAGCTTCCCAGCGGGAGGGAACACAGATACGCAGTATTTT; CDR3 protein: CASSFPAGGNTDTQYF
V gene: TRBV5-1; CDR3 length: 15; clone size: -; J gene: TRBJ2-2; D gene: TRBD2; CDR3 DNA: TGCGCCAGCAGAGGACTAGCGGAAAACACCGGGGAGCTGTTTTTT; CDR3 protein: CASRGLAENTGELFF
V gene: TRBV7-9; CDR3 length: 11; clone size: few; J gene: TRBJ2-1; D gene: -; CDR3 DNA: TGTGCCAGCAGCTTAGCGGATGAGCAGTTCTTC; CDR3 protein: CASSLADEQFF
V gene: TRBV13; CDR3 length: 17; clone size: -; J gene: TRBJ2-1; D gene: TRBD2; CDR3 DNA: TGTGCCAGCAGCACCTTTGGACTAGCGGGACTCTACAATGAGCAGTTCTTC; CDR3 protein: CASSTFGLAGLYNEQFF
V gene: TRBV2; CDR3 length: 11; clone size: once; J gene: TRBJ2-5; D gene: -; CDR3 DNA: TGTGCCAGCAGTTTACAAGAGACCCAGTACTTC; CDR3 protein: CASSLQETQYF
V gene: TRBV12-2; CDR3 length: 17; clone size: -; J gene: TRBJ1-1; D gene: -; CDR3 DNA: TGTGCAAGTCGGTATATTTGGGTGGGGACAGACCACACTGAAGCTTTCTTT; CDR3 protein: CASRYIWVGTDHTEAFF
V gene: TRBV11-3; CDR3 length: 11; clone size: -; J gene: TRBJ1-2; D gene: -; CDR3 DNA: TGTGCCAGCGGCAGCTTCTATGGCTACACCTTC; CDR3 protein: CASGSFYGYTF
V gene: TRBV12-5; CDR3 length: 20; clone size: -; J gene: TRBJ2-3; D gene: TRBD2; CDR3 DNA: TGTGCTAGTGGTTTGGCTGGGGGGACTAGCGGGAGTTACGGGACAGATACGCAGTATTTT; CDR3 protein: CASGLAGGTSGSYGTDTQYF
V gene: TRBV4-3; CDR3 length: 17; clone size: -; J gene: TRBJ2-3; D gene: TRBD1; CDR3 DNA: TGCGCCAGCAGCCAAGATCTTGACAGGGGTAAAGCAGATACGCAGTATTTT; CDR3 protein: CASSQDLDRGKADTQYF
V gene: TRBV28; CDR3 length: 16; clone size: -; J gene: TRBJ2-1; D gene: -; CDR3 DNA: TGTGCCAGCAGTTTAGGTCGGAACCTCTTTTACAATGAGCAGTTCTTC; CDR3 protein: CASSLGRNLFYNEQFF
V gene: TRBV4-3; CDR3 length: 14; clone size: -; J gene: TRBJ2-7; D gene: TRBD1; CDR3 DNA: TGCGCCAGCAGCCAAGGACAGGGGGCCTACGAGCAGTACTTC; CDR3 protein: CASSQGQGAYEQYF
V gene: TRBV5-5; CDR3 length: 15; clone size: -; J gene: TRBJ2-1; D gene: -; CDR3 DNA: TGTGCCAGCAGCGGCGAGGGGACCTCCTACAATGAGCAGTTCTTC; CDR3 protein: CASSGEGTSYNEQFF
V gene: TRBV6-5; CDR3 length: 14; clone size: -; J gene: TRBJ2-1; D gene: -; CDR3 DNA: TGTGCCAGCAGTGCGATGGGGGCCTACAATGAGCAGTTCTTC; CDR3 protein: CASSAMGAYNEQFF
V gene: TRBV28; CDR3 length: 15; clone size: -; J gene: TRBJ1-5; D gene: -; CDR3 DNA: TGTGCCAGCAGTCCTGTGGGGGGGAGCCATCAGCCCCAGCATTTT; CDR3 protein: CASSPVGGSHQPQHF
V gene: TRBV11-2; CDR3 length: 17; clone size: -; J gene: TRBJ2-1; D gene: -; CDR3 DNA: TGTGCCAGCAGCTTAGATCCCGTAAGTAAAGCCTACAATGAGCAGTTCTTC; CDR3 protein: CASSLDPVSKAYNEQFF
V gene: TRBV5-1; CDR3 length: 13; clone size: -; J gene: TRBJ1-5; D gene: -; CDR3 DNA: TGCGCCAGCAGCTTGGGCATCGGTCAGCCCCAGCATTTT; CDR3 protein: CASSLGIGQPQHF
V gene: TRBV12-5; CDR3 length: 15; clone size: -; J gene: TRBJ2-6; D gene: -; CDR3 DNA: TGTGCTAGTAGCCAGGGGATGTCAGGGGCCAACGTCCTGACTTTC; CDR3 protein: CASSQGMSGANVLTF
V gene: TRBV6-5; CDR3 length: 13; clone size: -; J gene: TRBJ2-5; D gene: -; CDR3 DNA: TGTGCCAGCAGTTATGGGGGGCGTGAGACCCAGTACTTC; CDR3 protein: CASSYGGRETQYF
V gene: TRBV5-1; CDR3 length: 14; clone size: -; J gene: TRBJ2-5; D gene: TRBD1; CDR3 DNA: TGCGCCAGCAGCTTACGGGACAGGGGAGAGACCCAGTACTTC; CDR3 protein: CASSLRDRGETQYF
V gene: TRBV7-6; CDR3 length: 15; clone size: -; J gene: TRBJ1-4; D gene: TRBD1; CDR3 DNA: TGTGCCAGCAGTCCCGGACAGGGAAGAATTGAAAAACTGTTTTTT; CDR3 protein: CASSPGQGRIEKLFF
V gene: TRBV6-5; CDR3 length: 13; clone size: -; J gene: TRBJ1-3; D gene: -; CDR3 DNA: TGTGCCAGCAGGTCACAAGCTGGAAACACCATATATTTT; CDR3 protein: CASRSQAGNTIYF
V gene: TRBV11-2; CDR3 length: 15; clone size: -; J gene: TRBJ2-7; D gene: -; CDR3 DNA: TGTGCCAGCAGCTTAGATCGTCTCCAGGGTTACGAGCAGTACTTC; CDR3 protein: CASSLDRLQGYEQYF
V gene: TRBV27; CDR3 length: 15; clone size: -; J gene: TRBJ1-1; D gene: -; CDR3 DNA: TGTGCCAGCAGTTTGAGGGGGACCGGGAACACTGAAGCTTTCTTT; CDR3 protein: CASSLRGTGNTEAFF
V gene: TRBV2; CDR3 length: 16; clone size: -; J gene: TRBJ2-1; D gene: -; CDR3 DNA: TGTGCCAGCAGTGAAGACCGTGACGGACCCTACAATGAGCAGTTCTTC; CDR3 protein: CASSEDRDGPYNEQFF
V gene: TRBV11-2; CDR3 length: 14; clone size: -; J gene: TRBJ2-7; D gene: TRBD2; CDR3 DNA: TGTGCCAGCAGCTTAAAAACGGGGGGGTACGAGCAGTACTTC; CDR3 protein: CASSLKTGGYEQYF
V gene: TRBV11-2; CDR3 length: 18; clone size: -; J gene: TRBJ1-1; D gene: -; CDR3 DNA: TGTGCCAGCAGCTTAATTTTCCAGGGCCCAGAGATGAACACTGAAGCTTTCTTT; CDR3 protein: CASSLIFQGPEMNTEAFF
V gene: TRBV25-1; CDR3 length: 15; clone size: -; J gene: TRBJ1-2; D gene: -; CDR3 DNA: TGTGCCAGCAGTGAGCCCTCTCAGGGTATCGATGGCTACACCTTC; CDR3 protein: CASSEPSQGIDGYTF
V gene: TRBV4-2; CDR3 length: 12; clone size: -; J gene: TRBJ2-7; D gene: TRBD1; CDR3 DNA: TGTGCCAGTGGGACAGGGAGTCTCGAGCAGTACTTC; CDR3 protein: CASGTGSLEQYF
V gene: TRBV30; CDR3 length: 16; clone size: -; J gene: TRBJ1-4; D gene: -; CDR3 DNA: TGTGCCTGGGGCCGGAGAGGGCGGGGAGGAGTTGAAAAACTGTTTTTT; CDR3 protein: CAWGRRGRGGVEKLFF